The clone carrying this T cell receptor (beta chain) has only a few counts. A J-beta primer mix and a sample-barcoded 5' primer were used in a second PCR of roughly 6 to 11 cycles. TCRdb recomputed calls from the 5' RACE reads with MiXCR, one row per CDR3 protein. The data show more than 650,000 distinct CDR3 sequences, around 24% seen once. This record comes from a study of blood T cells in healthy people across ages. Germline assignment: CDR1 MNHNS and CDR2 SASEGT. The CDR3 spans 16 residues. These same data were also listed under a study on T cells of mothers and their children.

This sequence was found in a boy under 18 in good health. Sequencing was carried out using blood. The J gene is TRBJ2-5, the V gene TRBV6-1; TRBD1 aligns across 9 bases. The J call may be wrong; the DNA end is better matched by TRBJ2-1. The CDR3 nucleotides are TGTGCCACAAGTTTGCGGGACAGGGCTCTATATTTAGGGCAGTTCTTC. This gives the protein CATSLRDRALYLGQFF.